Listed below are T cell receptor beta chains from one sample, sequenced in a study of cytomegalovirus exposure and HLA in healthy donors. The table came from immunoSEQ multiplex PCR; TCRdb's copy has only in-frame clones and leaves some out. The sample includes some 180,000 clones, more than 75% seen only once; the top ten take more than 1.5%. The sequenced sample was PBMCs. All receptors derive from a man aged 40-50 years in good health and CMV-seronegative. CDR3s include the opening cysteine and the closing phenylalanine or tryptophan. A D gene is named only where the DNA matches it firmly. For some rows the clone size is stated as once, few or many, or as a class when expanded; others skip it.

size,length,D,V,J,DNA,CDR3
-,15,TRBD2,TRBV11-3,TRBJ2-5,TGTGCCAGCAGCTCGACTAGCGAGGGACAAGAGACCCAGTACTTC,CASSSTSEGQETQYF
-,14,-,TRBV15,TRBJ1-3,TGTGCCACCAGCAGGGACAACTCTGGAAACACCATATATTTT,CATSRDNSGNTIYF
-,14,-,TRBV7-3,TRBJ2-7,TGTGCCAGCAGCTTATCAGGGGCCCGTACCGAGCAGTACTTC,CASSLSGARTEQYF
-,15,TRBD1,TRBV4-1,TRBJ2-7,TGCGCCAGCAGCCAAGAACCAGGGGGCAGGTACGAGCAGTACTTC,CASSQEPGGRYEQYF
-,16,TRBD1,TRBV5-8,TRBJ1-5,TGTGCCAGCAGCGACGGACAGGGGGCGAGAAATCAGCCCCAGCATTTT,CASSDGQGARNQPQHF
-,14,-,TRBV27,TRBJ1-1,TGTGCCAGCAGTTTATGGGGAGAGGGCACTGAAGCTTTCTTT,CASSLWGEGTEAFF
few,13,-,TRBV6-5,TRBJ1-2,TGTGCCAGCAGCCCCGGGAGAGGGTCTGGCTACACCTTC,CASSPGRGSGYTF
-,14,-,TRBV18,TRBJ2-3,TGTGCCAGCTCACCAGTTCTGAGGGAGAATACGCAGTATTTT,CASSPVLRENTQYF
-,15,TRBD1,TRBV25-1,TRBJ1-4,TGTGCCAGCAGTCAGGTCAGGGGGGACAATGAAAAACTGTTTTTT,CASSQVRGDNEKLFF
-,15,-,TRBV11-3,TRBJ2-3,TGTGCCAGCAGCTTACCCGGGTCTCAAACAGATACGCAGTATTTT,CASSLPGSQTDTQYF
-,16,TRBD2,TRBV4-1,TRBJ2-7,TGCGCCAGCAGCCAGGGTCTAGCGGGAGGCGCCTACGAGCAGTACTTC,CASSQGLAGGAYEQYF
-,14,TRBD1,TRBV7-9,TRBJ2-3,TGTGCCAGCAGCTTCCAGGGGGCCACAGATACGCAGTATTTT,CASSFQGATDTQYF
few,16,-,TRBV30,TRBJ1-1,TGTGCCTGGAGTAAGTCAGGGGCGGGCTTGAACACTGAAGCTTTCTTT,CAWSKSGAGLNTEAFF
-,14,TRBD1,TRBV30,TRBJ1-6,TGTGCCTGGAGTGTAGGGACAGACCGTTCACCCCTCCACTTT,CAWSVGTDRSPLHF
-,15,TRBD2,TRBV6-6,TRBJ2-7,TGTGCCAGCCGCTTCGAGGTTAGCGGGGGAGACGAGCAGTACTTC,CASRFEVSGGDEQYF
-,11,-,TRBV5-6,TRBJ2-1,TGTGCCAGCAGCTACTCGAATGAGCAGTTCTTC,CASSYSNEQFF
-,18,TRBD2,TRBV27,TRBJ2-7,TGTGCCAGCAGTATAACGTCTTTCAGGGCTAGCGGGATCTACGAGCAGTACTTC,CASSITSFRASGIYEQYF
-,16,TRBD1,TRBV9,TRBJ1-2,TGTGCCAGCAGCGCTCACGGGACAGGGGGAAGCTATGGCTACACCTTC,CASSAHGTGGSYGYTF
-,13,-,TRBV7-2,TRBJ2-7,TGTGCCAGCAGCTTATACAGGGTAGAAATCCAGTACTTC,CASSLYRVEIQYF
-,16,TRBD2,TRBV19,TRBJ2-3,TGTGCCAGTAGTTCCCCGGGAGTAGCGGGGCTAGATACGCAGTATTTT,CASSSPGVAGLDTQYF
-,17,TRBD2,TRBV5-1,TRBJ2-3,TGCGCCAGCAGCTCGGGACTAGCGGGAGGCAGAGGAGATACGCAGTATTTT,CASSSGLAGGRGDTQYF
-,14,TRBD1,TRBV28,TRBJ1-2,TGTGCCAGCAGCTCCGGGACAGGGTTACATGGCTACACCTTC,CASSSGTGLHGYTF
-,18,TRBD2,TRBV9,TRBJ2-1,TGTGCCAGCAGCGTAGATGTTGGGCTAGCGGGATCCCACAATGAGCAGTTCTTC,CASSVDVGLAGSHNEQFF
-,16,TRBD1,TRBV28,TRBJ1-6,TGTGCCAGCAGTTTGGGAACAGGGGGTGGGAATTCACCCCTCCACTTT,CASSLGTGGGNSPLHF
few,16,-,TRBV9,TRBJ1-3,TGTGCCAGCAGCGTAGGAGGGGGGGGGTCTGGAAACACCATATATTTT,CASSVGGGGSGNTIYF
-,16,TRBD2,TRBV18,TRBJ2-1,TGTGCCAGCTCACCACCGGGACTAGCGGGACTCCATGAGCAGTTCTTC,CASSPPGLAGLHEQFF
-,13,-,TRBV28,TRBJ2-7,TGTGCCAGCAGTTTTCTTCCGAGCTACGAGCAGTACTTC,CASSFLPSYEQYF
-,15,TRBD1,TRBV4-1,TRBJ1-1,TGCGCCAGCAGCCGAGGGACAGGGGCTAGCACTGAAGCTTTCTTT,CASSRGTGASTEAFF
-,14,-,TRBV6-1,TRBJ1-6,TGTGCCAGCAGTGAACGGGCAGGGAATTCACCCCTCCACTTT,CASSERAGNSPLHF
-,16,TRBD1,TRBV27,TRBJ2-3,TGTGCCAGCAGTCTTTTAACCGGGACAGGGGCAGATACGCAGTATTTT,CASSLLTGTGADTQYF
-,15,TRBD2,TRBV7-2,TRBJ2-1,TGTGCCAGCAGCTCGGGACTAGCGGGAGGTCGATCGCAGTTCTTC,CASSSGLAGGRSQFF
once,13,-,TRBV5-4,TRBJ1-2,TGTGCCAGCTGGCGACAGGAGTCGTATGGCTACACCTTC,CASWRQESYGYTF
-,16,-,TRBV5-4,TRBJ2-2,TGTGCCAGCAGCCCCCGGTCAGGCGGGGGCTTCGGGGAGCTGTTTTTT,CASSPRSGGGFGELFF
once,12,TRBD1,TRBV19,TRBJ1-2,TGTGCCAGTAGTATTGGACAGGGTGGCTACACCTTC,CASSIGQGGYTF
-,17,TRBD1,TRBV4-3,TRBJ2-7,TGCGCCAGCAGCCAAGATCATCCGGGACAGGGGGCCCACGAGCAGTACTTC,CASSQDHPGQGAHEQYF
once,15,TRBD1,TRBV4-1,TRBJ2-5,TGCGCCAGCAGCCCCCGAGTTGGGACAGCAGAGACCCAGTACTTC,CASSPRVGTAETQYF
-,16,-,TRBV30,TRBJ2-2,TGTGCCTGGAGTGAACAGGCAGGGTCGAACACCGGGGAGCTGTTTTTT,CAWSEQAGSNTGELFF
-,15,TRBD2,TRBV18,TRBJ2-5,TGTGCCAGCTCGGCAGGACTAGCGGGGGTAGAGACCCAGTACTTC,CASSAGLAGVETQYF
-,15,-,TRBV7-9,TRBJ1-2,TGTGCCAGCAGCTTGGCAGGTTACGGTGGCTATGGCTACACCTTC,CASSLAGYGGYGYTF
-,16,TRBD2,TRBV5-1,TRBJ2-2,TGCGCCAGCAGCTTGGAAAGCGGGGGGGCCGGCGGGGAGCTGTTTTTT,CASSLESGGAGGELFF
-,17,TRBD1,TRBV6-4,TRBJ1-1,TGTGCCAGCAGTGACGGAACGTCAGGGGGTCCGAACACTGAAGCTTTCTTT,CASSDGTSGGPNTEAFF
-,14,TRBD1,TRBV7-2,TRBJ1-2,TGTGCCAGCAGCTTTAGTCAGGGGGTAGCCTCTTGGACCTTC,CASSFSQGVASWTF
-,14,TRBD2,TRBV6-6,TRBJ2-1,TGTGCCAGCAGGACTAGCGGGGGGGCTGATGAGCAGTTCTTC,CASRTSGGADEQFF
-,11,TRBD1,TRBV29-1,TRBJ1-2,TGCAGCGGGGGCACAGGGGATGGCTACACCTTC,CSGGTGDGYTF
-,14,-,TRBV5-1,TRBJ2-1,TGCGCCAGCAGCTTGGCCCCTAGGGGCAATGAGCAGTTCTTC,CASSLAPRGNEQFF
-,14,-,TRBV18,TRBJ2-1,TGTGCCAGCTCACCGGTGACCGCGGACAATGAGCAGTTCTTC,CASSPVTADNEQFF
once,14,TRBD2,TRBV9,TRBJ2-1,TGTGCCAGCAGCGTAGGAGTAGCGGGGATTGAGCAGTTCTTC,CASSVGVAGIEQFF
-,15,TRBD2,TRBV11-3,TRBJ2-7,TGTGCCAGCAGCTTAGATGGCGGGAGCTCCTACGAGCAGTACTTC,CASSLDGGSSYEQYF
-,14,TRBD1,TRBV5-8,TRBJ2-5,TGTGCCAGCAGCTCAGGGACAGGGAGAGAGACCCAGTACTTC,CASSSGTGRETQYF
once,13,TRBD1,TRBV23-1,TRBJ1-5,TGCGCCAGACAGGGGCACGGCAATCAGCCCCAGCATTTT,CARQGHGNQPQHF